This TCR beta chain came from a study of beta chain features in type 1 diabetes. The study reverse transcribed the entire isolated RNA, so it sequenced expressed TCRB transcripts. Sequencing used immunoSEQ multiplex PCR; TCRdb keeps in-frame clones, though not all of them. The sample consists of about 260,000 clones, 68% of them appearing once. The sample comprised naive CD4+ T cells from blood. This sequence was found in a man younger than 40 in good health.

The chain's CDR3 is CAWSVVGGGELFF. Written as DNA, the CDR3 is TGTGCCTGGAGTGTAGTCGGCGGCGGGGAGCTGTTTTTT. This chain links TRBV30 with TRBJ2-2; D is ambiguous. Looked up from germline, CDR1 is GTSNPN and CDR2 is SVGIG (reference sequence). The germline V and J ends were trimmed by 0 bases and 7 bases, with 9 bases remaining between them. This CDR3 is built from 13 residues.